This T cell receptor (beta chain) originates from a study of T cell repertoires in cytomegalovirus infection. Study background: Indications came from public TCR beta signatures; they pointed to CMV infection and to a matching HLA type.

TCRdb independently ran MiXCR on the reads; one entry per CDR3 protein. This sample carries roughly 500,000 distinct CDR3 sequences, approximately 40% of them seen once, and the ten largest clones take roughly two fifths. As for this clonotype: Its antigen is currently unknown.

Sequencing was performed on cultured PBMCs, taken from culture after CMV antigen stimulation. This clonotype was obtained from a human donor in good health (CMV status not recorded). Some clones in this sample may be carry-over from other donors' samples.

The CDR3 DNA sequence: TGCAGTGCCGATAAAGCGGGGGGGCCTGGAGAGACCCAGTACTTC. Protein: CSADKAGGPGETQYF. The V call is TRBV20-1, the J call TRBJ2-5, with TRBD2 identical over 10 bases. The CDR3 runs to 15 residues. The V segment lost 6 bases and the J segment 4 bases; nucleotides outside the gene matches: 11. Germline V gene lookup returns CDR1 DFQATT and CDR2 SNEGSKA (reference sequence).